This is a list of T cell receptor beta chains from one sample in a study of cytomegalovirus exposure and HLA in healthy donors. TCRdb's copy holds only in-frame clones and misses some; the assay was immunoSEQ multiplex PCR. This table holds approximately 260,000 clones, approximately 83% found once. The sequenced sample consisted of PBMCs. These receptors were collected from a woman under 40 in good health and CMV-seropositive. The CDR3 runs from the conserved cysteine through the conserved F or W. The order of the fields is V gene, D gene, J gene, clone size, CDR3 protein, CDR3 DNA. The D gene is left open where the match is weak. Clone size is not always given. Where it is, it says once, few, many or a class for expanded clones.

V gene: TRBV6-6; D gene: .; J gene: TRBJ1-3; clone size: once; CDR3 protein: CASSYSADSGNTIYF; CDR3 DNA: TGTGCCAGCAGTTACTCGGCCGACTCTGGAAACACCATATATTTT
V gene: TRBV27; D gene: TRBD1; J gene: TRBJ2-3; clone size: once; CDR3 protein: CASSSDLFGTGGHTDTQYF; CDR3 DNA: TGTGCCAGCAGTTCCGACTTATTCGGGACAGGGGGCCACACAGATACGCAGTATTTT
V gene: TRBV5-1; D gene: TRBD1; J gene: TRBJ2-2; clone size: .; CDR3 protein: CASSLDPGQVGKLFF; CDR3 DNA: TGCGCCAGCAGCTTGGACCCCGGACAGGTTGGGAAGCTGTTTTTT
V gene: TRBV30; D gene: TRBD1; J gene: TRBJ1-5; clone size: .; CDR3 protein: CAWSRDRASNQPQHF; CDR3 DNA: TGTGCCTGGAGCCGGGACAGGGCCAGCAATCAGCCCCAGCATTTT
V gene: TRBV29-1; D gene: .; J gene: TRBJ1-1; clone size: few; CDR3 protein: CSVERAGNTEAFF; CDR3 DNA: TGCAGCGTTGAGCGGGCAGGCAACACTGAAGCTTTCTTT
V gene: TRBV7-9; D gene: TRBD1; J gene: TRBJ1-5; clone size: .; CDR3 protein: CASSAETGTGGTQPQHF; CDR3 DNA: TGTGCCAGCAGCGCAGAAACCGGGACAGGGGGTACTCAGCCCCAGCATTTT
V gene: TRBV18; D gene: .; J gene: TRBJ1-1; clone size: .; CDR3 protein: CASSPPEDPNTEAFF; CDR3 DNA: TGTGCCAGCTCACCACCGGAGGATCCGAACACTGAAGCTTTCTTT
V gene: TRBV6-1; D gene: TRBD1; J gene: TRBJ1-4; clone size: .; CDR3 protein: CASSDLLGTDNEKLFF; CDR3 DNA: TGTGCCAGCAGTGATCTCCTTGGGACAGATAATGAAAAACTGTTTTTT
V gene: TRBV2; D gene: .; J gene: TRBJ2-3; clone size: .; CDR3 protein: CASSDPGTDTQYF; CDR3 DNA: TGTGCCAGCAGTGACCCTGGCACAGATACGCAGTATTTT
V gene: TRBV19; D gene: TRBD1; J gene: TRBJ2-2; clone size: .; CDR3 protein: CASSTQTGGPGELFF; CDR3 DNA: TGTGCCAGTAGTACCCAGACAGGGGGCCCCGGGGAGCTGTTTTTT
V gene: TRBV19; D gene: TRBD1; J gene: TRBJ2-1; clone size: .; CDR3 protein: CASSLIGQGMNNEQFF; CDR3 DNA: TGTGCCAGTAGCTTAATTGGACAGGGAATGAACAATGAGCAGTTCTTC
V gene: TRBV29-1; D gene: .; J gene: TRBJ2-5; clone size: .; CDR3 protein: CSVEGGQGVVETQYF; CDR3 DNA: TGCAGCGTTGAAGGGGGCCAGGGCGTTGTGGAGACCCAGTACTTC
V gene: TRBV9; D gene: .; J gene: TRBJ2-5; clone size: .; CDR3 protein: CASSVTPDQETQYF; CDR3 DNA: TGTGCCAGCAGCGTAACCCCAGACCAAGAGACCCAGTACTTC
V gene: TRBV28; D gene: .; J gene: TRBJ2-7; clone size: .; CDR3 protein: CASSLRALNYEQYF; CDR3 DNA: TGTGCCAGCAGTTTGAGGGCTCTAAACTACGAGCAGTACTTC
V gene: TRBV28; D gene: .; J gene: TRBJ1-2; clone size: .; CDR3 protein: CASSLDSNYGYTF; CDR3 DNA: TGTGCCAGCAGTTTGGACAGTAACTATGGCTACACCTTC
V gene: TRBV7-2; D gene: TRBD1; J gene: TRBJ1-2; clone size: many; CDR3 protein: CASGTGHNYGYTF; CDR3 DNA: TGTGCCAGCGGGACAGGGCACAACTATGGCTACACCTTC
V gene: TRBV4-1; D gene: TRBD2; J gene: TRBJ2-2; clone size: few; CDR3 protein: CASSQGGLAGVTGELFF; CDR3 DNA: TGCGCCAGCAGCCAAGGGGGACTAGCGGGAGTAACCGGGGAGCTGTTTTTT
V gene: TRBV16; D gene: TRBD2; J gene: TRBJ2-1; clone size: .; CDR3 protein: CASSLAGEGSEQFF; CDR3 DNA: TGTGCCAGCAGCCTAGCGGGAGAGGGGTCGGAGCAGTTCTTC
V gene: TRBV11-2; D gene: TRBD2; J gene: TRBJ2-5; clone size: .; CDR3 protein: CASSLVSGGPVETQYF; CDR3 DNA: TGTGCCAGCAGCTTAGTGTCGGGAGGGCCAGTAGAGACCCAGTACTTC
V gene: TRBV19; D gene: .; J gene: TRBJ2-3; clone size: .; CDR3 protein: CASSLRGGGTDTQYF; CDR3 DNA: TGTGCCAGTAGCCTAAGGGGCGGTGGCACAGATACGCAGTATTTT
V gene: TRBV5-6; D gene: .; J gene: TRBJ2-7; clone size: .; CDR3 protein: CASSLGSFFGGTPLEQYF; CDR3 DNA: TGTGCCAGCAGCTTGGGGTCGTTTTTCGGGGGAACCCCCCTCGAGCAGTACTTC
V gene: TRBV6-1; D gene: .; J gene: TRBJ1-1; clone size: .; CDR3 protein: CASSEGRAFF; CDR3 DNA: TGTGCCAGCAGTGAAGGCCGGGCTTTCTTT
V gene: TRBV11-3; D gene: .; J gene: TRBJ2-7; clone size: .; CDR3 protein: CASSSTGTHYEQYF; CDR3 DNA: TGTGCCAGCAGTTCGACCGGGACTCACTACGAGCAGTACTTC
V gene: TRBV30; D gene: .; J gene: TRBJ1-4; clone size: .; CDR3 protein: CAWSFWTEGEKLFF; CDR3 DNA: TGTGCCTGGAGTTTTTGGACAGAAGGAGAAAAACTGTTTTTT
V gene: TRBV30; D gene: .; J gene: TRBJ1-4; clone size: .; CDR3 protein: CAWSVYIPNEKLFF; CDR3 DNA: TGTGCCTGGAGTGTGTACATTCCTAATGAAAAACTGTTTTTT
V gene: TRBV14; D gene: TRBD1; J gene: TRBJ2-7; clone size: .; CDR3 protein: CASSQRDSTYEQYF; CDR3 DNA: TGTGCCAGCAGCCAACGGGACAGCACCTACGAGCAGTACTTC
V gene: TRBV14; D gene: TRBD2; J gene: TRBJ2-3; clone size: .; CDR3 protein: CASSVRGRFGDTQYF; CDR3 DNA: TGTGCCAGCAGCGTCCGCGGGAGATTTGGGGATACGCAGTATTTT
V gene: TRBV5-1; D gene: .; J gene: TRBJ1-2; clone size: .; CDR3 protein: CASSLEPGQNYGYTF; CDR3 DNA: TGCGCCAGCAGCTTGGAGCCAGGACAGAACTATGGCTACACCTTC
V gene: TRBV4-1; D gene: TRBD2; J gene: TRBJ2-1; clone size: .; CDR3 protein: CASSRHKGTTYNEQFF; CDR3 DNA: TGCGCCAGCAGCCGCCACAAAGGGACTACGTACAATGAGCAGTTCTTC
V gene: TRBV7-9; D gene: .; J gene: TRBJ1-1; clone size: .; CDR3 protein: CASSLVRQSIYSEAFF; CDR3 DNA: TGTGCCAGCAGCTTGGTACGACAGTCAATTTACTCTGAAGCTTTCTTT
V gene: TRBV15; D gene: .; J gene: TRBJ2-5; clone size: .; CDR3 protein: CATSREGLAPQETQYF; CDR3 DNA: TGTGCCACCAGCAGAGAGGGCCTAGCCCCACAAGAGACCCAGTACTTC
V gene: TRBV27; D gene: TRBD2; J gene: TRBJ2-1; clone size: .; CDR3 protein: CASSSPSSGRFNEQFF; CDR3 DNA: TGTGCCAGCAGTTCCCCTTCTAGCGGGAGATTCAATGAGCAGTTCTTC
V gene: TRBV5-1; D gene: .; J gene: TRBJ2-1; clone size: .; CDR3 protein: CASSLEGQGYNEQFF; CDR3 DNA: TGCGCCAGCAGCTTGGAGGGGCAGGGCTACAATGAGCAGTTCTTC
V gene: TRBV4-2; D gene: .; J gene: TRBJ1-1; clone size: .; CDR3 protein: CASSLTVITGPNTEAFF; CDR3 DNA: TGTGCCAGCAGCCTAACCGTTATCACAGGGCCGAACACTGAAGCTTTCTTT
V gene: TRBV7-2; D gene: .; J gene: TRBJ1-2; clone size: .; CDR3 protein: CASSLGNRERYTF; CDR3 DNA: TGTGCCAGCAGCTTAGGAAACAGGGAGAGATACACCTTC
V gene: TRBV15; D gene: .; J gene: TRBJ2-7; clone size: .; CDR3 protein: CATSGFNSYYEQYF; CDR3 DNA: TGTGCCACCAGCGGATTCAACAGTTACTACGAGCAGTACTTC
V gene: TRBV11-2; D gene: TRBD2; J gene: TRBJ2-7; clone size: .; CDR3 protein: CASSPLAGVTSYEQYF; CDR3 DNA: TGTGCCAGCAGCCCTCTGGCGGGGGTGACCTCCTACGAGCAGTACTTC
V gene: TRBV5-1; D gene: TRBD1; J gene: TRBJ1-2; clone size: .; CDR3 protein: CASSLSSLGTGGGGYTF; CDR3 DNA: TGCGCCAGCAGCTTGTCTTCGTTGGGGACAGGGGGCGGTGGCTACACCTTC
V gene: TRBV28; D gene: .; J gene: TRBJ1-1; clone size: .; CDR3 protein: CASTSPPMNTEAFF; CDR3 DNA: TGTGCCAGCACCTCCCCGCCTATGAACACTGAAGCTTTCTTT
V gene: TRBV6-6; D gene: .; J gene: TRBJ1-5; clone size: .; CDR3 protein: CASSLVAPNQPQHF; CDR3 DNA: TGTGCCAGCAGTTTGGTAGCTCCTAATCAGCCCCAGCATTTT
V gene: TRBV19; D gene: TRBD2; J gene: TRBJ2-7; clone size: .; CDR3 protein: CASRLAGTYEQYF; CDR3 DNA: TGTGCCAGTCGTCTAGCGGGAACCTACGAGCAGTACTTC
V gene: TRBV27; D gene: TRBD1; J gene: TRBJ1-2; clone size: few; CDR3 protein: CASSALQGYGYTF; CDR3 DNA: TGTGCCAGCAGTGCGCTACAGGGGTATGGCTACACCTTC